This TCR beta chain was sequenced in a study of T-cell reconstitution after alpha-beta-depleted transplantation in children (dated by TCRdb to 2016 to 2018). With respect to the entire study: T-cell immune reconstitution after TCRalphabeta/CD19-depleted allogeneic hematopoietic cell transplantation in children was quantitatively tracked in the study by means of TCR repertoire profiling.

CDR1 and CDR2 were assigned from the germline V gene as SGHVS and FQNEAQ. V lost 4 bases and J lost 3 bases, and the count of bases not matched to a germline gene is 9. From the cysteine through the phenylalanine, the CDR3 covers 16 amino acids. Left in the record is the CDR3 DNA by itself, 48 bases read in frame from the first base. This clonotype was observed at least ten times. Its recognized antigen is unknown. No per-base quality is available; no much larger clone lies one base away. The library was built by means of PCR. Sequencing instrument: Illumina HiSeq 2500. To normalize quantification of the TCRbeta repertoire, the TCR libraries were built with molecular barcoding that relied on unique molecular identifiers. Clones were called with MiXCR by TCRdb after fastp trimmed the public reads at Q25, and only in-frame beta chains were retained. A single entry per CDR3 protein holds the most common genes and DNA from its merged rows. Counted in this sample were hundreds of thousands of distinct CDR3 sequences; roughly 17% of them appeared once. The ten largest account for 0.85% to 1.3% of the sample.

The sequence derives from a human donor who donated a stem cell graft to a child with acute myeloid leukemia. The sequences come from PBMCs from the stem cell graft donor, collected from the stem cell graft. The chain employs TRBV7-8 and TRBJ2-1; 7 bases in the middle match TRBD2. CDR3 reads: CASSSFGGTVYNEQFF. The DNA sequence is TGTGCCAGCAGCTCCTTCGGGGGGACGGTCTACAATGAGCAGTTCTTC.